Included here is one T cell receptor (beta chain) sequence, with context. Its antigen has not been determined. One base away there is no much larger clone; base qualities are not given. These data belong to a study of CD8 T cells in Susac syndrome (dated by TCRdb to the late 2010s). About the full investigation: The study used repertoire sequencing to test whether antigen drove CD8+ T cell activation and differentiation in Susac syndrome. The clonality of the CD8+ T cell repertoire was compared across about 12 healthy donors, some 14 Susac syndrome patients and around 16 multiple sclerosis patients.

The CDR3, from cysteine to phenylalanine, totals 15 residues. Kept here is only the CDR3 DNA, which spans 45 bases and is read in frame from base 1. Cut back by 4 bases and 8 bases, the V and J ends lie 18 bases apart. CDR1 SGHTA and CDR2 FQGNSA were looked up in the germline V gene. Peripheral blood CD8+ and CD4+ T cells from healthy donors, Susac syndrome patients and multiple sclerosis patients were profiled using high-throughput TCR beta sequencing. The multiple sclerosis controls were treatment-naive patients whose relapsing-remitting disease, either stable or active, fulfilled the revised McDonald criteria. Bulk CD8+ and CD4+ T cells were purified by magnetic negative isolation, while CD8+ TEMRA cells were enriched using FACS. Blood was collected in EDTA tubes and processed within 24 hours, with PBMCs isolated through density gradient centrifugation. PBMCs destined for TCR sequencing were cryopreserved in liquid nitrogen and later thawed in a 37 °C water bath. A purity of at least 90% was achieved for sorted or isolated CD4+, CD8+ and CD8+ TEMRA cells.

Overall study results and their limits: The TCR sequencing and HLA analysis was acknowledged to have included a relatively small number of individuals.

RNA was extracted with the RNeasy kit and 0.5 to 1 ug was reverse transcribed using random hexamers. The immunoSEQ multiplex PCR assay, covering 54 Vbeta and 13 Jbeta segments, was used to amplify TCR beta CDR3 regions. Bias from PCR amplification was corrected by using a synthetic template baseline for primer optimization and for computational correction. In the original analysis: Reads were annotated to V, D and J genes according to IMGT and were analyzed with immunoSEQ Analyzer, with only productive sequences retained. To calculate clonality, Shannon entropy was normalized by log2 of the number of productive unique sequences and then subtracted from one. For each patient and control, public and private clones were evaluated within the 100 most prevalent clones. Susac-specific clones were defined as absent from healthy and MS cohorts, 850 to 1,300 published viral clones and other ImmuneACCESS disease sequences. The public reads were quality trimmed at Q25 with fastp and then assembled into clones with MiXCR by TCRdb, keeping productive beta chains. Every CDR3 protein is listed once, alongside the most common genes and DNA of its rows. In this record, the V and J calls reflect TCRdb's handling and not the investigators' own analysis. Within this sample are tens of thousands of distinct CDR3 sequences, with approximately 95% of them counted one time only. Roughly 0.4% of the sample rests with the top ten.

Recombination connected TRBV7-2 to TRBJ2-1; TRBD2 might be the D gene, on 6 matching bases. What was sequenced was CD8+ T cells from PBMCs. This receptor was taken from a human donor with multiple sclerosis. CDR3 loop: CASSSVGGSLDEQFF. The sequenced DNA is TGTGCCAGCAGCTCCGTTGGAGGGTCCCTTGATGAGCAGTTCTTC.